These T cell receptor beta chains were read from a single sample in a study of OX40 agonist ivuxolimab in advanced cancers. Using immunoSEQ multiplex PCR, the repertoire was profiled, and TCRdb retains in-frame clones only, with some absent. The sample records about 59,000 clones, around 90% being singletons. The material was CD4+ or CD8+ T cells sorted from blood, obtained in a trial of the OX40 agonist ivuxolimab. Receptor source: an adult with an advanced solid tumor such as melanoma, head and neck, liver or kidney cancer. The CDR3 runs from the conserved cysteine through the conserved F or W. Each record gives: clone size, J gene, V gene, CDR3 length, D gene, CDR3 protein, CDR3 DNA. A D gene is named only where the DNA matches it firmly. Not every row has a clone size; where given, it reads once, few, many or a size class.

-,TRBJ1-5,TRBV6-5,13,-,CATGVGGNQPQHF,TGTGCCACAGGAGTCGGGGGCAATCAGCCCCAGCATTTT
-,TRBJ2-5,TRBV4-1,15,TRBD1,CASSQRDSQEETQYF,TGCGCCAGCAGCCAAAGGGACAGCCAAGAAGAGACCCAGTACTTC
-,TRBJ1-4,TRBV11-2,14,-,CASSVGRVDEKLFF,TGTGCCAGCAGCGTGGGACGTGTGGATGAAAAACTGTTTTTT
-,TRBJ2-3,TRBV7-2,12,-,CASSETGDTQYF,TGTGCCAGCAGCGAGACCGGGGATACGCAGTATTTT
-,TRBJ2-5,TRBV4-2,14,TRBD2,CASSLGFGRETQYF,TGTGCCAGCAGCCTGGGGTTCGGGAGGGAGACCCAGTACTTC
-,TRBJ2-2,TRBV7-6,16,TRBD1,CASSLKGTDTAGELFF,TGTGCCAGCAGCTTAAAAGGGACAGATACTGCCGGGGAGCTGTTTTTT
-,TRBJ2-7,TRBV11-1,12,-,CASSSTGYEQYF,TGTGCCAGCAGCTCGACAGGCTACGAGCAGTACTTC
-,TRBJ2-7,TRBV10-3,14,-,CAISEDGPTGEQYF,TGTGCCATCAGTGAAGACGGACCCACGGGTGAGCAGTACTTC
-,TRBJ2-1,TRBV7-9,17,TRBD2,CASSRLAGGSSYNEQFF,TGTGCCAGCAGCCGTTTAGCGGGAGGGAGCTCCTACAATGAGCAGTTCTTC
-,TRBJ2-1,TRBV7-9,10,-,CAHSSNEQFF,TGTGCCCATAGCAGCAATGAGCAGTTCTTC
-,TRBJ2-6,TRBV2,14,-,CASSGGLGANVLTF,TGTGCCAGCAGTGGGGGGCTGGGGGCCAACGTCCTGACTTTC
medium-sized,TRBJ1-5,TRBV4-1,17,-,CASSQGPGLSGNQPQHF,TGCGCCAGCAGCCAAGGGCCAGGGCTAAGTGGCAATCAGCCCCAGCATTTT
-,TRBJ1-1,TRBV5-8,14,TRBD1,CASRTGTGGTEAFF,TGTGCCAGCAGAACCGGGACAGGGGGGACTGAAGCTTTCTTT
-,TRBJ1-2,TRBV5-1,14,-,CASSPREASYGYTF,TGCGCCAGCAGCCCGAGGGAGGCCTCCTATGGCTACACCTTC
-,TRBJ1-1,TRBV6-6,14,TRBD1,CASSSDRSNTEAFF,TGTGCCAGCAGTTCGGACAGGTCTAACACTGAAGCTTTCTTT
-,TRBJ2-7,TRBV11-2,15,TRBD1,CASSQDETGGYEQYF,TGTGCCAGCAGCCAAGATGAGACAGGGGGCTACGAGCAGTACTTC
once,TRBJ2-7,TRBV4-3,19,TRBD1,CASSQDYRDREDSSYEQYF,TGCGCCAGCAGCCAAGATTACCGGGACAGGGAAGACAGCTCCTACGAGCAGTACTTC
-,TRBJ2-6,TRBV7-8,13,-,CASSLAGANVLTF,TGTGCCAGCAGCTTAGCAGGGGCCAACGTCCTGACTTTC
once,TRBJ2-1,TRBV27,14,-,CASSTSGGVNEQFF,-
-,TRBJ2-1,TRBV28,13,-,CASSSSVYNEQFF,TGTGCCAGCAGTTCGTCCGTTTACAATGAGCAGTTCTTC
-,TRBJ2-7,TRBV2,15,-,CASSGGWTGSYEQYF,TGTGCCAGCAGTGGGGGTTGGACTGGGTCCTACGAGCAGTACTTC
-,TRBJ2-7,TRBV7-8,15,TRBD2,CASSFGGLAGAEQYF,TGTGCCAGCAGCTTCGGGGGACTAGCGGGAGCCGAGCAGTACTTC
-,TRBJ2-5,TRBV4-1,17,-,CASSTPPREGARETQYF,TGCGCCAGCAGTACCCCCCCTCGGGAGGGGGCGCGGGAGACCCAGTACTTC
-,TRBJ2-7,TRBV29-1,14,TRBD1,CSAGGTGQTYEQYF,TGCAGCGCTGGGGGGACAGGTCAAACCTACGAGCAGTACTTC
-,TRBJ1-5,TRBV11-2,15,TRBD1,CASSRGQEGNQPQHF,TGTGCCAGCAGCCGAGGACAGGAGGGCAATCAGCCCCAGCATTTT
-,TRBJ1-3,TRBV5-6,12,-,CASSYSGNTIYF,TGTGCCAGCAGTTACTCTGGAAACACCATATATTTT
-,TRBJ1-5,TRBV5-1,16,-,CASSLNRAYSNQPQHF,TGCGCCAGCAGCTTGAATCGGGCATATAGCAATCAGCCCCAGCATTTT
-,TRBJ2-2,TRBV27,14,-,CASSSGADTGELFF,TGTGCCAGCAGTTCAGGGGCAGACACCGGGGAGCTGTTTTTT
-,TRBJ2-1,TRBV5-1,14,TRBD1,CASSARDRGNEQFF,TGCGCCAGCAGCGCCCGGGACAGGGGCAATGAGCAGTTCTTC
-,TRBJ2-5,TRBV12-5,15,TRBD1,CASADRTGGEETQYF,TGTGCTAGTGCTGACAGGACAGGGGGCGAAGAGACCCAGTACTTC
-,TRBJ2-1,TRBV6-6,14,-,CASSYEVARNEQFF,TGTGCCAGCAGTTACGAGGTAGCACGTAATGAGCAGTTCTTC
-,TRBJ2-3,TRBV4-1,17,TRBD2,CASSQRLAGGPIDTQYF,TGCGCCAGCAGCCAGAGGCTAGCGGGAGGTCCCATCGATACGCAGTATTTT
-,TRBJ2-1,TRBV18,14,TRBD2,CASPRGDPGDEQFF,TGTGCCAGCCCCCGGGGGGACCCGGGGGATGAGCAGTTCTTC
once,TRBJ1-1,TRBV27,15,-,CASRPSGGGSTEAFF,TGTGCCAGCAGGCCCTCAGGCGGGGGGAGCACTGAAGCTTTCTTT
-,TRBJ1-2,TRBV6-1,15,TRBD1,CASSVTGTGVYGYTF,TGTGCCAGCAGTGTTACCGGGACAGGGGTCTATGGCTACACCTTC